The present entry profiles one T cell receptor beta chain with its context. Its specificity is not known. A junction end diverges from the germline sequence, so it may reflect a read error. A modified ARM-PCR protocol with three rounds of nested PCR amplified TCRbeta. TCRdb reprocessed the multiplex PCR reads via MiXCR and lists one record per CDR3 protein. The table shows about 90,000 distinct CDR3 sequences, with 75% to 85% occurring only once. This record comes from a study of tumor and adjacent non-tumor tissue in lung cancer. Study-wide background: Aged about 31 to 80 years, patients included roughly 10 men and a few women with stage I to III disease. General study points: Normal lung showed higher cumulative top 100 clone frequency than tumor.

The CDR3 loop spans 15 amino acids. Germline loops: CDR1 MNHNS, CDR2 SASEGT. No cell sorting was done before RNA was extracted from the tissue. More than 3 cm separated this lung sample from the edge of the tumor. The gene calls are TRBV6-1 and TRBJ1-1, with 7 bases matching TRBD1. The sequence was obtained from a woman aged 45-59 years with non-small cell lung cancer. Material for sequencing was distant non-tumor lung tissue. CDR3 sequence: CVSSAMKQGNSEAFF. The CDR3 nucleotides are TGTGTCAGCAGTGCGATGAAACAGGGGAACTCTGAAGCTTTCTTT.